Each of the 10 T cell receptor beta chains below was sequenced from the same sample in a study of T cells expressing NK-cell markers. Using the 5' RACE reads, TCRdb records one entry per CDR3 protein without DNA. The sample table includes about 140,000 distinct CDR3 sequences. The specimen sequenced was blood T cells: a sorted CD56 or NKG2C T cell subset, CD4+ or CD8+ T cells, or bulk PBMC T cells (not recorded which). The source of these receptors is a young man in good health.

V usage is TRBV7-2 and J usage is TRBJ2-1; the TRBD2 assignment by TCRdb is unverifiable without DNA. The CDR3 loop spans 15 amino acids. In germline, CDR1 is SGHTA, CDR2 FQGNSA. The CDR3 reads CASSFPLAGYNEQFF.

The V gene is TRBV27, the J gene TRBJ1-5; the D gene TCRdb calls, TRBD1, cannot be checked with no DNA. Germline loops: CDR1 MNHEY, CDR2 SMNVEV (reference sequence). The CDR3 runs 13 residues. This CDR3 is CASSSTGDQPQHF.

The V call is TRBV15, the J call TRBJ1-5. The CDR3 extends over 14 amino acids. Germline loops: CDR1 LNHNV, CDR2 YYDKDF (reference sequence). The CDR3 loop reads CATSSWNSNQPQHF.

V usage is TRBV3-1 and J usage is TRBJ2-3; as DNA is missing, the TRBD2 call by TCRdb cannot be tested. The CDR3 consists of 18 residues. CDR1 is LGHDT, CDR2 YNNKEL, per germline (reference sequence). The chain's CDR3 is CASSQVSSGRTSQDTQYF.

CDR3 sequence: CASSLFVSPDTQYF. The J gene is TRBJ2-3, the V gene TRBV7-9; as DNA is missing, the TRBD1 call by TCRdb cannot be tested. CDR1 is SEHNR and CDR2 is FQNEAQ in the germline V gene (reference sequence). The CDR3 totals 14 residues.

The chain has TRBV6-5 and TRBJ2-2; the TRBD1 assignment by TCRdb is unverifiable without DNA. The germline gives CDR1 MNHEY, CDR2 SVGAGI. The CDR3 is 17 residues long. CDR3 residues: CASSYSAPGSATGELFF.

The chain uses TRBV13 and TRBJ1-1; TCRdb picks TRBD1, but there is no DNA to check that call. CDR1 is PRHDT, CDR2 FYEKMQ, per germline (reference sequence). The CDR3 is made up of 17 amino acids. The CDR3 loop is CASSFGYSGTQNTEAFF.

The genes are TRBV6-2 or TRBV6-3 and TRBJ1-5. The CDR3 has 15 residues. Germline CDR1 reads MNHEY; CDR2 reads SVGEGT. The CDR3 sequence: CASSSIDTAGRPQHF.

CDR3 region: CASSRYGSGDEQYF. This chain uses TRBV18 with TRBJ2-7. This CDR3 comprises 14 residues. Germline CDR1 reads KGHSH; CDR2 reads LQKENI.

The rearrangement links TRBV6-5 to TRBJ2-2. The CDR3 has 16 residues. Germline CDR1 reads MNHEY; CDR2 reads SVGAGI. The chain's CDR3 is CASSPRIGQMDGELFF.